The 7 T cell receptor beta chains below all came from one sample that was sequenced in a study of T cell repertoires in cytomegalovirus infection. TCRdb re-derived calls from the reads in MiXCR, one entry per CDR3 protein. This sample has 630,000 or so distinct CDR3 sequences; 24% occur once, and the top ten carry roughly 8%. Sequencing was carried out using CD8+ T cells from PBMCs. The receptors were gathered from a human donor in good health (CMV status not recorded). Some clones in this sample may be carry-over from other donors' samples.

This clonotype is termed medium-sized. The chain has TRBV7-9 and TRBJ2-7; 7 bases match TRBD2. V trimming: 6 bases; J trimming: 0 bases; junction bases outside the gene matches: 5. The CDR3 has 14 residues. Germline CDR1 and CDR2: SEHNR and FQNEAQ (reference sequence). CDR3 coding DNA: TGTGCCAGCAGGCAGCGGGGTGACTCCTACGAGCAGTACTTC. Translation: CASRQRGDSYEQYF.

As for this clonotype: This may be a read error, as it is one base from a much larger clone. This chain uses TRBV7-6 with TRBJ2-1; possibly TRBD2 for D (5 bases). This CDR3 has 15 amino acids. V lost 6 bases and J 7 bases, leaving 19 bases between the germline ends. The germline V gene encodes CDR1 SGHVS and CDR2 FNYEAQ. Here the CDR3 DNA reads TGTGCCAGCAGGTCCGACCCAGAGGGCCAAAATGAGCAGTTCTTC. Amino acid sequence: CASRSDPEGQNEQFF.

As regards this clonotype: It may be a read error: a sequence one base away is much more abundant. This chain links TRBV28 with TRBJ1-6, with a possible D match to TRBD1 (6 bases). Germline V gene sequence: CDR1 MDHEN, CDR2 SYDVKM. The CDR3 consists of 18 residues. CDR3 sequence (DNA): TGTGCCAACAGTTTAAGGTTGGGGGGCCCCTCCTATAATTCACCCCTCCACTTT. Translated, it gives CANSLRLGGPSYNSPLHF.

The V and J genes are TRBV9 and TRBJ2-5; TRBD1 matches at 7 bases. The CDR3 extends over 14 amino acids. V was clipped by 3 bases and J by 1 base; unmatched bases: 3. Germline assignment: CDR1 SGDLS and CDR2 YYNGEE. The CDR3 loop is CASSGGTVQETQYF. CDR3 nucleotides: TGTGCCAGCAGCGGGGGGACAGTCCAAGAGACCCAGTACTTC.

This clonotype was seen many times. The J gene is TRBJ2-3, the V gene TRBV28; D not certain. From germline, CDR1 is MDHEN and CDR2 SYDVKM. Trimming shortened V by 3 bases and J by 6 bases, and 10 bases separated the two germline ends. The CDR3 is made up of 13 amino acids. The CDR3 DNA is TGTGCCAGCAGTTTCGGCCCCGGGGATACGCAGTATTTT. Its protein is CASSFGPGDTQYF.

Note on this clonotype: One junction end disagrees with the germline gene, perhaps due to a read error. V usage is TRBV2 and J usage is TRBJ1-2, with D maybe TRBD1 (5 bases). The CDR3 contains 11 residues. The germline gives CDR1 SNHLY, CDR2 FYNNEI. The CDR3 DNA sequence: TGTGTCAGCATTGCGAGGGGTGGCTACACCTTC. This gives the protein CVSIARGGYTF.

The chain joins TRBV6-2 or TRBV6-3 to TRBJ2-1, with D perhaps TRBD2 (5 bases). This CDR3 comprises 13 residues. V was clipped by 4 bases and J by 6 bases, with 10 bases between them. Germline CDR1 MNHEY, CDR2 SVGEGT. The CDR3 DNA is TGTGCCAGCAGTTGGGCCCGGGGCAATGAGCAGTTCTTC. It codes for CASSWARGNEQFF.